One and the same sample provided the 7 T cell receptor beta chains below, sequenced in a study of response to subunit inactivated influenza vaccine. TCRdb re-called the RT-PCR reads through MiXCR, storing one row per CDR3 protein. Seen here are over 450,000 distinct CDR3 sequences, 13% observed once, and the top ten hold around 13%. The source was PBMCs from blood, collected roughly 48 days after vaccination. These receptors were taken from a man aged 45-65 years who received an inactivated influenza vaccine.

This clonotype was observed a single time. This chain joins TRBV19 and TRBJ1-5; 7 nucleotides align to TRBD1. CDR3 length equals 15 residues. V shed 3 bases and J 4 bases; nucleotides not matched to a gene: 6. The V gene's germline CDR1 is LNHDA and CDR2 SQIVND (reference sequence). CDR3 nucleotide sequence: TGTGCCAGTAGTATGGGCAGGGGGAGGAATCAGCCCCAGCATTTT. Its protein is CASSMGRGRNQPQHF. Variable domain in full (rest from reference TRBV19 and TRBJ1-5): DGGITQSPKYLFRKEGQNVTLSCEQNLNHDAMYWYRQDPGQGLRLIYYSQIVNDFQKGDIAEGYSVSREKKESFPLTVTSAQKNPTAFYLCASSMGRGRNQPQHFGDGTRLSIL.

In its sample, this clonotype was seen a few times. This sequence joins TRBV12-3 or TRBV12-4 and TRBJ2-7; TRBD1 matches at 12 bases. The J segment lost 2 bases and the V segment lost 5 bases, leaving 4 bases of the junction unmatched. The CDR3 has 15 residues. This CDR3 is CASSPGTGGTYEQYF. In DNA form, the CDR3 reads TGTGCCAGCAGTCCTGGGACAGGGGGCACCTACGAGCAGTACTTC.

This clonotype has at least ten counts. The gene calls are TRBV12-3 or TRBV12-4 and TRBJ2-1; 12 bases fit TRBD2. Unmatched junction bases numbered 5, after V lost 3 bases and J lost 8 bases. The CDR3 consists of 15 residues. CDR3 sequence reads: CASSLSSGGADEQFF. In DNA, the CDR3 is TGTGCCAGCAGTTTGTCTAGCGGGGGGGCCGATGAGCAGTTCTTC.

This clonotype has just a few counts. The rearrangement joins TRBV4-1 to TRBJ2-7, with D tentatively TRBD1 (6 bases). This CDR3 is 14 amino acids long. Trimming took off 1 base at V and 1 base at J, with 8 bases between the two ends. CDR1 is MGHRA and CDR2 is YSYEKL in the germline V gene. The CDR3 protein is CASSQGTVSYEQYF. The CDR3 DNA reads TGCGCCAGCAGCCAAGGGACAGTTTCCTACGAGCAGTACTTC.

The chain uses TRBV5-1 and TRBJ2-2, with D possibly TRBD1 on 5 matching bases. Germline values: CDR1 SGHRS, CDR2 YFSETQ. CDR3 length equals 14 residues. Trimming took 4 bases from V and 4 from J, leaving 11 bases between them. CDR3: CASSLQTATGELFF. As DNA, the CDR3 is TGCGCCAGCAGCCTACAGACAGCCACCGGGGAGCTGTTTTTT.

This chain uses TRBV20-1 with TRBJ1-5, with D hard to call. CDR1 is DFQATT, CDR2 SNEGSKA, per germline (reference sequence). The CDR3 length is 13 residues. With 6 bases removed from V and 5 bases from J, the gap between germline ends came to 14 bases. The DNA of the CDR3 is TGCAGTGCGAAGGTGGGTCTCGATCAGCCCCAGCATTTT. It translates to CSAKVGLDQPQHF.

The J gene is TRBJ1-5, the V gene TRBV5-1, with a tentative D call TRBD1 (6 bases). The germline CDR1 and CDR2 sequences are SGHRS and YFSETQ. Trimming pared 0 bases from V and 6 bases from J, leaving 10 bases between. This CDR3 comprises 14 residues. The chain's CDR3 is CASSLVGGSQPQHF. CDR3 in DNA: TGCGCCAGCAGCTTGGTGGGGGGCAGTCAGCCCCAGCATTTT.